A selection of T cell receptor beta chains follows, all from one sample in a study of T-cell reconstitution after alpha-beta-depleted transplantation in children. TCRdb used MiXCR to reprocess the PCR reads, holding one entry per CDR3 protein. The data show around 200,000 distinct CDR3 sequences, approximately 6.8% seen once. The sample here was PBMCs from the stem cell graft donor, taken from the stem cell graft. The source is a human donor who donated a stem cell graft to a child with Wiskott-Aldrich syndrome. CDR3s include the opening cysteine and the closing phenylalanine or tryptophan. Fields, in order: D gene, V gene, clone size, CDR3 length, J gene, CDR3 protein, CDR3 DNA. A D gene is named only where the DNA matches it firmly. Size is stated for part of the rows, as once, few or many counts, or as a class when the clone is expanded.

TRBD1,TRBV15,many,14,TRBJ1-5,CATSRDRELGPQHF,TGTGCCACCAGCAGGGACAGGGAACTGGGGCCCCAGCATTTT
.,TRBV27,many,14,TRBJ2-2,CASSSPKNTGELFF,TGTGCCAGCAGTTCACCTAAAAACACCGGGGAGCTGTTTTTT
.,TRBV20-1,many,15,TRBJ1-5,CSASSGVNSNQPQHF,TGCAGTGCTAGCTCCGGGGTCAATAGCAATCAGCCCCAGCATTTT
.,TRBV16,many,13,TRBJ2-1,CASSQQAMGEQFF,TGTGCCAGCAGCCAACAGGCTATGGGGGAGCAGTTCTTC
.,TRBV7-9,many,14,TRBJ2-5,CASSLAGEGETQYF,TGTGCCAGCAGCTTAGCGGGAGAGGGGGAGACCCAGTACTTC
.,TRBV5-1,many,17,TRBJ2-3,CASSFQSGEGVGDTQYF,TGCGCCAGCAGCTTTCAATCAGGGGAGGGAGTCGGAGATACGCAGTATTTT
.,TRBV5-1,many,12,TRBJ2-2,CASSFSTGELFF,TGCGCCAGCAGCTTCAGCACCGGGGAGCTGTTTTTT
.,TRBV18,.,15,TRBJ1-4,CASSPSYPVDEKLFF,TGTGCCAGCTCACCATCTTACCCCGTAGATGAAAAACTGTTTTTT
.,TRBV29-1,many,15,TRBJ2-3,CSVLSGRLVADTQYF,TGCAGCGTTCTCTCGGGGAGACTAGTGGCAGATACGCAGTATTTT
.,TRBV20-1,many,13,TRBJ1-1,CSARGPWNTEAFF,TGCAGTGCTAGGGGACCGTGGAACACTGAAGCTTTCTTT
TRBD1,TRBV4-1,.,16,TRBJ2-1,CASSQEPGQGFNEQFF,TGCGCCAGCAGCCAGGAACCGGGACAGGGATTCAATGAGCAGTTCTTC
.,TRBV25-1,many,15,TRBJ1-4,CASSERRQLNEKLFF,TGTGCCAGCAGTGAAAGGCGGCAGCTTAATGAAAAACTGTTTTTT
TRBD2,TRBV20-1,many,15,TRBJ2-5,CSAPPHGGARETQYF,TGCAGTGCACCCCCCCACGGGGGGGCGAGGGAGACCCAGTACTTC
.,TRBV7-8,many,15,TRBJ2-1,CASSHYRVPYNEQFF,TGTGCCAGCAGCCATTACAGGGTCCCCTACAATGAGCAGTTCTTC
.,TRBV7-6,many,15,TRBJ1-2,CASSLEGGIVYGYTF,TGTGCCAGCAGCTTAGAAGGCGGGATTGTCTATGGCTACACCTTC
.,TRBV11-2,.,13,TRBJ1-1,CASSLLLYTEAFF,TGTGCCAGCAGCTTGCTGCTATACACTGAAGCTTTCTTT
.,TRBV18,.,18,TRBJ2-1,CASSPPLEISAGRYEQFF,TGTGCCAGCTCACCACCGCTCGAGATATCGGCGGGGCGGTATGAGCAGTTCTTC
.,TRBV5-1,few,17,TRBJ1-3,CASSLGSASTSGNTIYF,TGCGCCAGCAGTTTGGGGAGTGCCTCGACTTCTGGAAACACCATATATTTT
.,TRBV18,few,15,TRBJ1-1,CASSPQRERNTEAFF,TGTGCCAGCTCACCACAACGGGAACGGAACACTGAAGCTTTCTTT
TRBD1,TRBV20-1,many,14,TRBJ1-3,CSAEDRVAGNTIYF,TGCAGTGCTGAGGACAGGGTCGCTGGAAACACCATATATTTT
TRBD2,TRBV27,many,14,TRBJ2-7,CASSYFGTSSEQYF,TGTGCCAGCAGTTATTTCGGGACTAGCTCCGAGCAGTACTTC
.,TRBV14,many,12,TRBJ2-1,CASSQFRDGQFF,TGTGCCAGCAGCCAGTTCCGGGATGGGCAGTTCTTC
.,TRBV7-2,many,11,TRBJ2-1,CASNGYNEQFF,TGTGCCAGCAACGGTTACAATGAGCAGTTCTTC
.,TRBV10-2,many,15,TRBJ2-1,CASSERTGKPYEQFF,TGCGCCAGCAGTGAGCGAACAGGGAAACCCTATGAGCAGTTCTTC
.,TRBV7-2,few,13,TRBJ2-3,CASSLYSTDTQYF,TGTGCCAGCAGCTTATATAGCACAGATACGCAGTATTTT
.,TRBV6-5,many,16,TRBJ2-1,CASSYYAYSRNNEQFF,TGTGCCAGCAGTTACTACGCATACAGCCGAAACAATGAGCAGTTCTTC
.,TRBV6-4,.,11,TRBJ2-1,CASSFDNEQFF,TGTGCCAGCAGCTTTGACAATGAGCAGTTCTTC
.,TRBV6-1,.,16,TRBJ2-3,CASRRRGAKGPDTQYF,TGTGCCAGCAGGCGGAGGGGGGCTAAGGGCCCAGATACGCAGTATTTT
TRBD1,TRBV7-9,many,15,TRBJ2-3,CASSLLGQGGDTQYF,TGTGCCAGCAGCTTACTCGGACAGGGAGGAGATACGCAGTATTTT
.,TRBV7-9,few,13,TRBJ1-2,CASSSLDNYGYTF,TGTGCCAGCAGCAGCTTAGATAACTATGGCTACACCTTC
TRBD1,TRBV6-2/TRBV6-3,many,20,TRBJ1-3,CASSYSSEMTGLFSGNTIYF,TGTGCCAGCAGTTACTCCTCCGAGATGACAGGGTTATTCTCTGGAAACACCATATATTTT
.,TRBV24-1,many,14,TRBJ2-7,CATSDAGRSYEQYF,TGTGCCACCAGTGACGCGGGACGCTCCTACGAGCAGTACTTC
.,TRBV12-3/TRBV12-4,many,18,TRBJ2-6,CASSFSQRRSSGANVLTF,TGTGCCAGCAGTTTCTCTCAGCGACGCAGCTCTGGGGCCAACGTCCTGACTTTC
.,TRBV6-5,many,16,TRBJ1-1,CASSYSGGVFDTEAFF,TGTGCCAGCAGTTACTCGGGAGGGGTGTTCGACACTGAAGCTTTCTTT
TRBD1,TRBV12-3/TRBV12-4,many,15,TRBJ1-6,CASSLRGQDNSPLHF,TGTGCCAGCAGTCTCCGAGGACAGGATAATTCACCCCTCCACTTT
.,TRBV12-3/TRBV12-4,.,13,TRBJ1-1,CASSSTPVTEAFF,TGTGCCAGCAGTTCGACACCAGTTACTGAAGCTTTCTTT
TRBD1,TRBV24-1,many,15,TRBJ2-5,CATSDFDRGSETQYF,TGTGCCACCAGTGATTTCGACAGGGGTTCGGAGACCCAGTACTTC
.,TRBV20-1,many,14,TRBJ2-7,CSAPPGDGRYEQYF,TGCAGTGCTCCACCAGGGGATGGGCGCTACGAGCAGTACTTC
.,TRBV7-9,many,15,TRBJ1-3,CASSSTGTSGNTIYF,TGTGCCAGCAGCTCCACAGGGACCTCTGGAAACACCATATATTTT
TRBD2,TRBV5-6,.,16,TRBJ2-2,CASSRLAGASTGELFF,TGTGCCAGCAGCCGTCTGGCGGGAGCAAGCACCGGGGAGCTGTTTTTT
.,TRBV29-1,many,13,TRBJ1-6,CSARNGPNSPLHF,TGCAGCGCTCGCAATGGACCCAATTCACCCCTCCACTTT
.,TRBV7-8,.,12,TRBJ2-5,CASSSRGETQYF,TGTGCCAGCAGCTCCCGGGGGGAGACCCAGTACTTC
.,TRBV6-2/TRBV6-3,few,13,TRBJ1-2,CASSYKGNYGYTF,TGTGCCAGCAGTTACAAGGGGAACTATGGCTACACCTTC
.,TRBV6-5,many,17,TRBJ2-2,CASSFGPPRRGTGELFF,TGTGCCAGCAGTTTCGGTCCACCCCGCCGGGGCACCGGGGAGCTGTTTTTT
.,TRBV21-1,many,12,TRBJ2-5,CASSKDEETQYF,TGTGCCAGCAGCAAAGATGAAGAGACCCAGTACTTC
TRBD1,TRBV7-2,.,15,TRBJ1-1,CASSPQGARRTEAFF,TGTGCCAGCAGCCCCCAGGGGGCGCGTAGGACTGAAGCTTTCTTT
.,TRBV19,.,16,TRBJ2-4,CASSIRGRLAKNIQYF,TGTGCCAGTAGTATACGTGGTAGGTTAGCCAAAAACATTCAGTACTTC
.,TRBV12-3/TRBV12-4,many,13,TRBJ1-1,CASGEQSNTEAFF,TGTGCCAGCGGCGAACAGTCGAACACTGAAGCTTTCTTT
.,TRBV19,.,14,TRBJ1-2,CASSIGQANYGYTF,TGTGCCAGTAGTATAGGTCAGGCTAACTATGGCTACACCTTC
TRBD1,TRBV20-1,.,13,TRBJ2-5,CSAITGARGTQYF,TGCAGTGCTATTACAGGGGCTCGGGGGACCCAGTACTTC
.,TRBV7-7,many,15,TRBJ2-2,CASSLGLGATGELFF,TGTGCCAGCAGCTTAGGTCTAGGGGCCACCGGGGAGCTGTTTTTT
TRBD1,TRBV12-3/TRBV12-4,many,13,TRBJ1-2,CASSKDRDYGYTF,TGTGCCAGCAGTAAGGACAGGGACTATGGCTACACCTTC
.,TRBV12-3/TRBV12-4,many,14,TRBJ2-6,CASPLGEKANVLTF,TGTGCCAGCCCCTTGGGTGAGAAGGCCAACGTCCTGACTTTC